This TCR beta chain was recovered during a study of blood T cell repertoires in COVID-19. Study background: The study drew acute and convalescent COVID-19 samples from the United States, Italy and Spain. Sources were T cells, B-cell-depleted T cells, or PBMCs; the material itself was cDNA or gDNA.

Recruited during active infection, patients (from Seattle) were subsequently followed longitudinally. As handled by the study authors: Nucleated cell counts were estimated from reference gene primer amplification. Here immunoSEQ multiplex PCR was the method, and the copy in TCRdb shows in-frame clones only, minus some. Clone size and V and J calls were adopted from that table, with D and trimming inferred from the DNA. The table lists 200,000 to 250,000 clones, 70% to 90% of them singletons. The CDR3 loop spans 16 amino acids. Germline CDR1 reads SGHTA; CDR2 reads FQGTGA. Trimming removed 2 bases from V and 5 bases from J; junction bases left unmatched: 0.

Sample: peripheral blood. This TCR came from a young man with COVID-19, enrolled during active disease. This chain links TRBV7-3 with TRBJ2-2; TRBD2 aligns across 15 bases. Here the CDR3 DNA reads TGTGCCAGCAGCTTAGGGACTAGCGGGAGGACCGGGGAGCTGTTTTTT. It codes for CASSLGTSGRTGELFF.